The rows below give T cell receptor beta chains drawn from one sample of a study of control samples from healthy donors and cancer patients. The data were produced by immunoSEQ multiplex PCR, yet TCRdb's version contains in-frame clones alone and is incomplete. Of approximately 150,000 clones listed, roughly 94% are singletons. The sequenced sample was blood. These receptors all stem from a man aged 40-50 years in good health. Each CDR3 is given with its conserved first and last residue.

TRBV7-9	TRBJ1-4	CASSLGDAGTNEKLFF
TRBV3-1/TRBV3-2	TRBJ2-1	CASSPRAGVGGDEQFF
TRBV10-3	TRBJ1-2	CASQSDGLRNNYGYTF
TRBV6-2/TRBV6-3	TRBJ2-3	CASSFLAELTDTQYF
TRBV4-2	TRBJ1-1	CASSQWYRDRGKGEAFF
TRBV7-9	TRBJ2-1	CASRPTGPLGQFF
TRBV27	TRBJ2-5	CASSLSSSLKTQYF
TRBV19	TRBJ2-2	CASSTYLAGGMGTGELFF
TRBV4-3	TRBJ2-2	CASSQDVGARELFF
TRBV6-2/TRBV6-3	TRBJ2-5	CASSHRDRGYQETQYF
TRBV20-1	TRBJ2-3	CSASTWRGGGRPDTQYF
TRBV18	TRBJ2-5	CASSPGLAETQYF
TRBV13	TRBJ1-2	CASSPRDSVNYGYTF
TRBV5-4	TRBJ1-2	CASSVGGGYTF
TRBV18	TRBJ1-5	CASFAMSLPQHF
TRBV24-1	TRBJ2-7	CATSDTPGTQGSYEQYF
TRBV5-4	TRBJ1-2	CASSLGGPGGYTF